Described below is a single TCR beta chain sequence and its context. The antigen remains unidentified. These data are taken from a study of cytotoxic CD8 clonotypes in ibrutinib-treated CLL. Using immunoSEQ multiplex PCR, the repertoire was profiled, and TCRdb retains in-frame clones only, with some absent. The data contain about 60,000 clones, about 54% of them singletons. Study-wide findings and caveats: Treatment left the uncommon public clonotypes either contracted or stable in frequency. Sustained-remission and progressing patients' sampling times differed.

As input for TCR beta libraries, approximately 1.9 micrograms of genomic DNA came from cryopreserved PBMCs. The specimen comprised PBMCs, sampled at disease progression, from a patient treated with ibrutinib. The receptor was isolated from a human donor with chronic lymphocytic leukemia.

The DNA for the CDR3 is TGTGCCAGTAGCAACAGGACGAGTTCCTACAATGAGCAGTTCTTC. Its protein product is CASSNRTSSYNEQFF. The chain employs TRBV19 and TRBJ2-1, with D perhaps matching TRBD1 (5 bases). CDR3 length: 15 residues. V was pared by 6 bases and J by 1 base, with 13 bases between. Germline-derived CDR1 and CDR2 are LNHDA and SQIVND (reference sequence).